This T cell receptor (beta chain) derives from a study of blood T cells in healthy people across ages. In its sample, this clonotype was seen a few times. J gave up 3 bases and V 3 bases, and 5 bases lay outside the gene matches. The germline V gene encodes CDR1 DFQATT and CDR2 SNEGSKA (reference sequence). This CDR3 comprises 15 residues. PCR was performed a second time for 7 to 11 cycles using a sample-barcoded 5' primer and a J-beta primer mix. MiXCR was run by TCRdb on the 5' RACE reads, yielding one entry per CDR3 protein. The table has hundreds of thousands of distinct CDR3 sequences, approximately 25% seen once. The sample was also linked to a second study, of T cells of mothers and their children.

Specimen: blood. The chain links TRBV20-1 to TRBJ1-1, with TRBD1 identical over 12 bases. This clonotype was sampled from a boy younger than 18 in good health. CDR3 nucleotide sequence: TGCAGTGCTAGGGGGACAGGGGGCCTGTACACTGAAGCTTTCTTT. This gives the protein CSARGTGGLYTEAFF.